A selection of T cell receptor beta chains follows, all from one sample in a study of CD8 T cells in Susac syndrome. MiXCR, run by TCRdb on the immunoSEQ multiplex PCR reads, gives a single entry per CDR3 protein. This table holds about 400,000 distinct CDR3 sequences, approximately 85% found once. The source material was CD8+ T cells from PBMCs. These receptors were collected from a human donor with multiple sclerosis. The CDR3 runs from the conserved cysteine through the conserved F or W. Clone size, where shown, is once, few, many, or a class for clones that have expanded.

j_call,v_call,clone_size,cdr3_aa
TRBJ2-2,TRBV6-1,-,CASSLNYYARDYGTGELFF
TRBJ2-5,TRBV27,-,CASSPLQDQETQYF
TRBJ2-7,TRBV12-3/TRBV12-4,-,CASSNTSGGTYEQYF
TRBJ1-1,TRBV7-2,-,CASSSPQEMNTEAFF
TRBJ1-5,TRBV5-1,once,CASSSGTGGHQPQHF
TRBJ1-5,TRBV30,-,CAWSVGSGQEPQHF
TRBJ2-1,TRBV25-1,-,CASSENQELYNEQFF
TRBJ2-1,TRBV5-6,-,CASSLVGQNEQFF
TRBJ1-1,TRBV3-1,-,CASSQVGYGTEAFF
TRBJ2-1,TRBV27,-,CASSLDGGFYNEQFF
TRBJ1-1,TRBV28,-,CASRIHKNTEAFF
TRBJ2-5,TRBV5-1,once,CASSLDSIEETQYF
TRBJ2-1,TRBV7-8,once,CASSGLTSVSYNEQFF
TRBJ2-7,TRBV7-6,-,CASSFGQGSSYEQYF
TRBJ2-2,TRBV6-5,-,CASSFGFGTGYTGELFF
TRBJ2-7,TRBV7-2,-,CASSPRTDPYEQYF
TRBJ2-3,TRBV4-1,once,CASSQIYTDTQYF
TRBJ2-5,TRBV10-3,-,CAISDSGQGGKTQYF
TRBJ2-5,TRBV7-2,few,CASSLHFPGGGYQETQYF
TRBJ2-1,TRBV12-3/TRBV12-4,once,CASSSSLVVEFF
TRBJ2-7,TRBV28,few,CASSLEGDRDSRSYEQYF
TRBJ2-7,TRBV5-4,-,CASSGWTSGRHEQYF
TRBJ1-1,TRBV20-1,-,CSARDFRDDTEAFF
TRBJ1-1,TRBV12-3/TRBV12-4,-,CASSRSRVEEAFF
TRBJ2-7,TRBV27,-,CASSTLEGSSYEQYF
TRBJ2-3,TRBV6-1,-,CASILTPEIGTDTQYF
TRBJ1-1,TRBV3-1,-,CASSQGETYLNTEAFF
TRBJ1-2,TRBV19,-,CASSIGPTGYTF
TRBJ1-2,TRBV12-3/TRBV12-4,once,CASSLAVYGYTF
TRBJ1-1,TRBV2,-,CARQPNTEAFF
TRBJ1-3,TRBV29-1,-,CSVEERPGTSNTIYF
TRBJ1-6,TRBV11-2,few,CASADRGDSPLHF
TRBJ1-2,TRBV21-1,-,CASTYQSRYGYTF
TRBJ2-5,TRBV5-6,-,CASSQGPLQETQYF
TRBJ2-1,TRBV10-3,-,CAILSAGYEQFF
TRBJ1-2,TRBV5-4,-,CASSSHEYSYGYTF
TRBJ2-1,TRBV6-6,-,CASSYSVGSYNEQFF
TRBJ2-5,TRBV4-1,-,CASSQVSGLQETQYF
TRBJ1-4,TRBV5-1,-,CASSLENIRSANEKLFF
TRBJ1-1,TRBV27,-,CASSLGVRGEAFF
TRBJ2-7,TRBV28,-,CASRAPGQGIYEQYF
TRBJ1-1,TRBV30,-,CAWSVSGLEAFF
TRBJ2-7,TRBV2,once,CASTQGLAGGRGSYEQYF
TRBJ1-2,TRBV27,-,CASSPLTASYGYTF
TRBJ2-2,TRBV12-3/TRBV12-4,once,CASSLGGGANTGELFF
TRBJ1-2,TRBV29-1,once,CSVDVVGGSGGYTF
TRBJ1-1,TRBV27,few,CASSLAGVGTEAFF
TRBJ2-7,TRBV6-5,-,CASSHEGEQYF
TRBJ2-2,TRBV24-1,-,CATRSANTGELFF
TRBJ1-1,TRBV19,-,CASSINGEGPNTEAFF
TRBJ1-1,TRBV19,-,CASTVGQGDWMNTEAFF
TRBJ2-1,TRBV10-3,few,CAISEGGNEQFF
TRBJ2-3,TRBV9,-,CASSVGWDSPDTQYF
TRBJ2-1,TRBV4-1,once,CASSQWGYEQFF
TRBJ2-7,TRBV12-3/TRBV12-4,-,CASSPSRGEQYF